Listed here are 6 T cell receptor beta chains from one sample, sequenced in a study of blood T cell repertoires in COVID-19. The method was immunoSEQ multiplex PCR; TCRdb's version includes in-frame clones alone and lacks a portion of them. Counted here are around 70,000 clones, around nine tenths occurring once; the ten biggest clones make up about 30%. What was sequenced was peripheral blood. Receptor source: an elderly woman with active or convalescent COVID-19.

The V gene is TRBV5-1, the J gene TRBJ1-4; 8 nucleotides line up with TRBD1. The CDR3 is 16 amino acids. V was clipped by 6 bases and J by 5 bases; unmatched bases: 12. The germline V gene has CDR1 SGHRS and CDR2 YFSETQ. This CDR3 is CASKGQALGGNEKLFF. In DNA form, the CDR3 reads TGCGCCAGCAAGGGACAGGCCTTAGGGGGGAATGAAAAACTGTTTTTT.

V usage is TRBV5-6 and J usage is TRBJ2-6; D ambiguous. This CDR3 region has 14 residues. Germline V CDR1 and CDR2: SGHDT, YYEEEE. The germline V and J ends were trimmed by 2 bases and 2 bases, with 5 bases remaining between them. CDR3 residues: CASSFRAGANVLTF. DNA of the CDR3: TGTGCCAGCAGCTTTCGGGCTGGGGCCAACGTCCTGACTTTC.

V gene TRBV20-1 combines with J gene TRBJ2-5; D is unresolved. This CDR3 region has 11 residues. Between the trimmed V and J ends, which lost 5 bases and 0 bases, there was a span of 4 bases. Germline V gene lookup returns CDR1 DFQATT and CDR2 SNEGSKA (reference sequence). The CDR3 loop is CSAQDQETQYF. CDR3 sequence (DNA): TGCAGTGCTCAGGACCAAGAGACCCAGTACTTC.

The chain has TRBV5-1 and TRBJ1-2; D is possibly TRBD1 (6 bases). V lost 4 bases and J 8 bases, leaving 15 bases between the germline ends. The CDR3 is 13 residues long. Per the germline V gene, CDR1 is SGHRS and CDR2 is YFSETQ. CDR3: CASSLQGSGGYTF. DNA for the CDR3: TGCGCCAGCAGCCTACAGGGATCTGGGGGCTACACCTTC. Complete variable domain (other parts from reference TRBV5-1 and TRBJ1-2): KAGVTQTPRYLIKTRGQQVTLSCSPISGHRSVSWYQQTPGQGLQFLFEYFSETQRNKGNFPGRFSGRQFSNSRSEMNVSTLELGDSALYLCASSLQGSGGYTFGSGTRLTVV.

This chain joins TRBV4-3 and TRBJ1-2; 7 bases fit TRBD1. Germline V CDR1 and CDR2: LGHNA, YSLEER. This CDR3 has 16 residues. J gave up 4 bases and V 1 base, and 9 bases lay outside the gene matches. The CDR3 DNA is TGCGCCAGCAGCCAAGGGAAAGGGGGCGCGGGCTATGGCTACACCTTC. It yields the protein CASSQGKGGAGYGYTF.

The chain recombines TRBV6-1 with TRBJ2-2; no clear D gene. Trimming took 2 bases from V and 1 from J, leaving 8 bases between them. This CDR3 comprises 15 residues. Germline V gene sequence: CDR1 MNHNS, CDR2 SASEGT. The CDR3 nucleotides are TGTGCCAGCAGTGAAAATCCGGGGAACACCGGGGAGCTGTTTTTT. This translates into CASSENPGNTGELFF.